Here is one T cell receptor beta chain with its context. This record comes from a study of technical replicates of blood from several donors. Assay: immunoSEQ multiplex PCR; the TCRdb copy retains only in-frame clones and omits some. This table holds 65,000 to 75,000 clones, 75% to 90% found once. The germline gives CDR1 KGHSH, CDR2 LQKENI. The CDR3 consists of 13 residues. Trimming took 4 bases from V and 5 from J; bases not matched to a gene: 0. The rearrangement joins TRBV18 to TRBJ1-5, with 9 bases lining up with TRBD1. What was sequenced was PBMCs. The TCR sequence derives from a human donor in good health. Some clones in this sample may be carry-over from other donors' samples. This chain's CDR3 is CASSRDRDQPQHF. DNA of the CDR3: TGTGCCAGCTCACGGGACAGGGATCAGCCCCAGCATTTT.